This record covers a single TCR beta chain. Its specificity is not known. Data came from immunoSEQ multiplex PCR; TCRdb stores just in-frame clones and leaves some out. This table has roughly 700,000 clones, approximately 79% appearing once. The sample belongs to a study of shared clonotypes between healthy human individuals. Whole-study results and caveats: The study drew on few donors, limiting represented genetic and exposure-history diversity.

The source of this sequence is a woman aged 25 to 39 in good health. Sequences were obtained from memory CD4+ T cells sorted from blood. Sample subset: CD45RA-negative fraction.

The CDR3 DNA follows: TGTGCCAGTAGTCTTGCGGGGACCAATGAGCAGTTCTTC. It encodes CASSLAGTNEQFF. The rearrangement links TRBV19 to TRBJ2-1, with TRBD2 as a possible D gene (6 bases). CDR3 length equals 13 residues. Germline values: CDR1 LNHDA, CDR2 SQIVND (reference sequence). Deletions cut 5 bases from V and 6 bases from J, with 11 bases between. Based on the CDR3 plus reference TRBV19 and TRBJ2-1, the full variable domain is DGGITQSPKYLFRKEGQNVTLSCEQNLNHDAMYWYRQDPGQGLRLIYYSQIVNDFQKGDIAEGYSVSREKKESFPLTVTSAQKNPTAFYLCASSLAGTNEQFFGPGTRLTVL.